This TCR beta chain is from a study of identifying expanded T cells in peripheral blood. The CDR3 contains 13 residues. CDR1 is MNHEY and CDR2 is SVGAGI in the germline V gene. With 6 bases removed from V and 5 bases from J, the gap between germline ends came to 13 bases. Sequencing used immunoSEQ multiplex PCR; TCRdb keeps in-frame clones, though not all of them. The data hold approximately 130,000 clones, with approximately 80% observed a single time. This TCR came from a person aged 18-70 years in good health. The V gene is TRBV6-5, the J gene TRBJ1-1, with D tentatively TRBD1 (5 bases). The sample taken for sequencing was blood. CDR3 loop: CASRGGRETEAFF. CDR3 coding DNA: TGTGCCAGCAGGGGAGGCAGGGAAACTGAAGCTTTCTTT.